This TCR beta chain stems from a study of T cell responses to AZD1222 COVID-19 vaccine. The study, taken as a whole, reports: Females outnumbered males among donors, who were mostly white British; clonal diversity was possibly underestimated. As reported, nearly half of all spike-specific TCRs target variant regions that are unmutated.

With 5 bases clipped from V and 6 bases from J, the junction kept 15 bases outside the gene matches. The CDR3 is made up of 17 amino acids. Germline CDR1 and CDR2: MNHEY and SMNVEV (reference sequence). This clone was seen once. Its antigen is not known. Generated by immunoSEQ multiplex PCR, the TCRdb table keeps only in-frame clones and is missing some. The sample includes about 130,000 clones, about 93% of them seen just once. The chain combines TRBV27 with TRBJ1-4; 7 nucleotides agree with TRBD1. This specimen consisted of peripheral blood, obtained on day 0 of AZD1222 vaccination. This receptor was taken from an adult in good health. This CDR3 reads CASSLRGGQRLYEKLFF. The CDR3 bases are TGTGCCAGCAGTCTCAGGGGGGGGCAGCGTCTTTATGAAAAACTGTTTTTT.